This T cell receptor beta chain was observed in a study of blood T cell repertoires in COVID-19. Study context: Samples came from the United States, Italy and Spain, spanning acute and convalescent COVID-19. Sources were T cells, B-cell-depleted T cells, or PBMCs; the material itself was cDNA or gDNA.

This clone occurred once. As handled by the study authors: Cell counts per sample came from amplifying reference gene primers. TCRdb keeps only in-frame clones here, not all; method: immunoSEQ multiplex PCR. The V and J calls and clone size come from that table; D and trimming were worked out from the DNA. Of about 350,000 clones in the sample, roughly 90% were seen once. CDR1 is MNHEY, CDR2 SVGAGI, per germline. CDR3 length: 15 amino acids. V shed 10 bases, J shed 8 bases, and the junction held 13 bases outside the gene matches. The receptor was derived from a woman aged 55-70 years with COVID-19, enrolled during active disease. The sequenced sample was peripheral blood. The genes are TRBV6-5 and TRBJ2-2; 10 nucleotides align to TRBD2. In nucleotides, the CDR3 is TGTGCCACCGGTGGGACTAGCGCGTCCTCAGGGGAGCTGTTTTTT. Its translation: CATGGTSASSGELFF.